The rows below give T cell receptor beta chains drawn from one sample of a study of technical replicates of blood from several donors. Assay: immunoSEQ multiplex PCR; the TCRdb copy retains only in-frame clones and omits some. Of 65,000 to 95,000 clones listed, around 97% are singletons. Sequences were obtained from T cells isolated from PBMCs. These receptors all stem from a human donor in good health. Both conserved end residues are part of each CDR3. A D gene is named only where the DNA matches it firmly. A clone size is listed for some rows: how often the clone was seen (once, few, many), or a class if it is expanded.

j_gene,len,abundance,v_gene,d_gene,CDR3aa,CDR3nt
TRBJ1-4,12,few,TRBV27,NA,CASSSLAGKLFF,TGTGCCAGCAGCTCCCTCGCGGGAAAACTGTTTTTT
TRBJ2-7,15,NA,TRBV11-3,TRBD1,CASSLLQGISYEQYF,TGTGCCAGCAGCCTTTTACAGGGGATCTCCTACGAGCAGTACTTC
TRBJ1-2,14,NA,TRBV5-4,NA,CASSSTAYPYGYTF,TGTGCCAGCAGCTCGACAGCCTACCCTTATGGCTACACCTTC
TRBJ1-1,13,few,TRBV7-9,NA,CASSRQRNTEAFF,TGTGCCAGCAGTCGACAGAGGAACACTGAAGCTTTCTTT
TRBJ1-2,15,NA,TRBV6-1,TRBD1,CASSTTGSGNYGYTF,TGTGCCAGCAGTACGACAGGGTCGGGTAACTATGGCTACACCTTC
TRBJ2-3,15,NA,TRBV19,TRBD2,CASSQTSGSTDTQYF,TGTGCCAGTAGTCAGACTAGCGGCAGCACAGATACGCAGTATTTT
TRBJ1-1,17,NA,TRBV7-9,TRBD1,CASSLGGGGPTNTEAFF,TGTGCCAGCAGCTTGGGAGGAGGGGGCCCCACGAACACTGAAGCTTTCTTT
TRBJ1-2,15,once,TRBV25-1,NA,CASSESQSAAGGYTF,TGTGCCAGCAGTGAATCCCAGTCAGCTGCGGGAGGCTACACCTTC
TRBJ1-2,13,NA,TRBV6-4,TRBD1,CASSETQGNQYTF,TGTGCCAGCAGTGAGACACAGGGGAACCAGTACACCTTC
TRBJ1-5,16,NA,TRBV7-2,TRBD1,CASSLTTGSSNQPQHF,TGTGCCAGCAGCTTAACGACAGGGTCCAGCAATCAGCCCCAGCATTTT
TRBJ2-7,11,NA,TRBV6-1,NA,CASNFYYEQYF,TGTGCCAGCAATTTTTACTACGAGCAGTACTTC
TRBJ1-1,13,NA,TRBV4-2,NA,CASSQGGNTEAFF,TGTGCCAGCAGCCAAGGGGGCAACACTGAAGCTTTCTTT
TRBJ1-2,15,NA,TRBV28,TRBD1,CASLLDRISLYGYTF,TGTGCCAGCTTACTGGACAGGATCTCACTATATGGCTACACCTTC
TRBJ2-1,19,once,TRBV9,TRBD2,CASSVVGLAGGTNYNEQFF,TGTGCCAGCAGCGTAGTTGGGCTAGCGGGAGGGACAAACTACAATGAGCAGTTCTTC
TRBJ2-7,15,NA,TRBV11-2,TRBD1,CASSLRGQASYEQYF,TGTGCCAGCAGCTTACGTGGACAGGCCTCCTACGAGCAGTACTTC
TRBJ1-2,12,NA,TRBV7-2,NA,CASSLPPDGYTF,TGTGCCAGCAGCTTACCCCCGGATGGCTACACCTTC
TRBJ1-2,16,NA,TRBV5-6,NA,CASSLSGQEPYYGYTF,TGTGCCAGCAGCTTGAGCGGGCAGGAACCTTACTATGGCTACACCTTC
TRBJ2-7,15,NA,TRBV7-2,NA,CASSFPSDSAYEQYF,TGTGCCAGCAGCTTCCCTTCAGACTCCGCCTACGAGCAGTACTTC
TRBJ2-7,15,NA,TRBV4-1,TRBD2,CASSQLGGSSYEQYF,TGCGCCAGCAGCCAATTAGGCGGGAGCTCCTACGAGCAGTACTTC
TRBJ2-1,15,NA,TRBV11-2,TRBD1,CASNAGQGSYNEQFF,TGTGCCAGCAACGCGGGACAGGGAAGTTACAATGAGCAGTTCTTC
TRBJ1-1,14,NA,TRBV6-1,TRBD1,CASSETGRVTEAFF,TGTGCCAGCAGTGAGACAGGGCGGGTCACTGAAGCTTTCTTT
TRBJ2-1,15,NA,TRBV15,TRBD2,CATSREAGGSNEQFF,TGTGCCACCAGCAGAGAAGCGGGAGGGAGCAATGAGCAGTTCTTC
TRBJ2-2,14,NA,TRBV10-1,NA,CASSPNPYFGELFF,TGCGCCAGCAGTCCCAATCCTTACTTCGGGGAGCTGTTTTTT
TRBJ2-5,14,NA,TRBV5-1,NA,CASSLGRREETQYF,TGCGCCAGCAGCTTGGGCAGGAGGGAAGAGACCCAGTACTTC
TRBJ1-5,14,once,TRBV7-9,NA,CASSGRVEEQPQHF,TGTGCCAGCAGCGGCAGGGTAGAGGAACAGCCCCAGCATTTT
TRBJ1-1,15,NA,TRBV7-2,NA,CASSLVGEGDTEAFF,TGTGCCAGCAGCTTAGTGGGGGAGGGGGACACTGAAGCTTTCTTT
TRBJ2-3,16,NA,TRBV10-3,TRBD2,CAISDDSGISTDTQYF,TGTGCCATCAGTGACGATAGCGGGATCAGCACAGATACGCAGTATTTT
TRBJ1-1,13,NA,TRBV6-5,NA,CASSFGLNTEAFF,TGTGCCAGCAGTTTTGGCCTGAACACTGAAGCTTTCTTT
TRBJ2-3,17,NA,TRBV5-1,TRBD2,CASSLVPTSGRMGTQYF,TGCGCCAGCAGCTTGGTCCCCACTAGCGGGAGGATGGGTACGCAGTATTTT
TRBJ2-2,17,NA,TRBV11-3,TRBD2,CASSLDLVIAGSGELFF,TGTGCCAGCAGCTTAGATCTGGTGATAGCGGGGTCCGGGGAGCTGTTTTTT
TRBJ1-2,13,NA,TRBV28,TRBD1,CASRLQGNYGYTF,TGTGCCAGCAGACTACAGGGGAACTATGGCTACACCTTC
TRBJ1-1,14,NA,TRBV5-1,NA,CASSRRAHRDEAFF,TGCGCCAGCAGCCGAAGAGCTCACAGGGATGAAGCTTTCTTT
TRBJ2-7,11,few,TRBV6-5,NA,CASSSIYEQYF,TGTGCCAGCAGTTCTATCTACGAGCAGTACTTC
TRBJ1-2,15,once,TRBV9,NA,CASSTSPRDNYGYTF,TGTGCCAGCAGCACCTCTCCCAGGGATAACTATGGCTACACCTTC
TRBJ1-1,11,NA,TRBV20-1,NA,CSAGGNTEAFF,TGCAGTGCGGGAGGGAACACTGAAGCTTTCTTT
TRBJ1-5,15,NA,TRBV6-1,TRBD1,CASSEIDRGNQPQHF,TGTGCCAGCAGTGAAATCGACAGGGGTAATCAGCCCCAGCATTTT
TRBJ2-6,17,NA,TRBV5-4,NA,CASSSPTDSPGANVLTF,TGTGCCAGCAGCTCACCGACAGACTCACCTGGGGCCAACGTCCTGACTTTC
TRBJ1-5,16,NA,TRBV23-1,TRBD1,CASSHRGPHSNQPQHF,TGCGCCAGCAGTCATAGGGGGCCACATAGCAATCAGCCCCAGCATTTT
TRBJ2-5,12,NA,TRBV5-6,NA,CASSISHRTQYF,TGTGCCAGCAGTATCAGCCACAGAACCCAGTACTTC
TRBJ2-7,16,NA,TRBV28,TRBD2,CASSPLAEGGTYEQYF,TGTGCCAGCAGTCCATTAGCTGAGGGAGGGACCTACGAGCAGTACTTC